These 6 T cell receptor beta chains came from one sample sequenced in a study of blood T cell repertoires in COVID-19. Using immunoSEQ multiplex PCR, the repertoire was profiled, and TCRdb retains in-frame clones only, with some absent. The sample yields 220,000 or so clones, about 89% seen once. The source material was peripheral blood. The receptors shown here come from a man in his 60s who had recovered from COVID-19.

The genes are TRBV24-1 and TRBJ2-7; 7 bases are a match to TRBD2. This CDR3 contains 11 residues. The junction had 4 bases not matched to a gene; V was cut back by 12 bases and J by 3 bases. CDR1 and CDR2 from the germline V gene are KGHDR and SFDVKD. The CDR3 region is CAPRGVYEQYF. In nucleotides, the CDR3 is TGTGCCCCCCGGGGGGTCTACGAGCAGTACTTC.

This clone was seen more than once but under ten times. This chain connects TRBV5-6 to TRBJ1-1; perhaps TRBD1 as D (5 bases). V lost 0 bases, J lost 10 bases, and 19 bases lay in between. The CDR3 totals 15 residues. CDR1 and CDR2 (germline): SGHDT, YYEEEE. Written as DNA, the CDR3 is TGTGCCAGCAGCTTGGCCTATTTGCGGGACTCGGGAGCTTTCTTT. Amino acid sequence: CASSLAYLRDSGAFF.

The chain has TRBV6-5 and TRBJ1-3; no clear D gene. There are 15 residues in the CDR3. Looked up from germline, CDR1 is MNHEY and CDR2 is SVGAGI. V was shortened by 2 bases and J by 4 bases, with 12 bases between the two germline ends. CDR3 bases: TGTGCCAGCAGTTACGCCAGCGGGCTAGGAAACACCATATATTTT. Amino acid sequence: CASSYASGLGNTIYF.

Ten or more counts support this clone. The rearrangement uses TRBV9 and TRBJ1-2; TRBD1 aligns across 10 bases. Germline CDR1 SGDLS, CDR2 YYNGEE. The CDR3 contains 14 residues. V trimming: 4 bases; J trimming: 3 bases; junction bases outside the gene matches: 3. The CDR3 bases are TGTGCCAGCAGCCCGACAGGGGGCGACTATGGCTACACCTTC. It codes for CASSPTGGDYGYTF.

V gene TRBV21-1 combines with J gene TRBJ1-6; TRBD1 reflects the table's D call only, with no check against the DNA. TRBV21-1 is listed as a pseudogene. CDR3 length equals 14 residues. This chain's CDR3 is CASSKRDRGSPLHF. As DNA, the CDR3 is TGTGCCAGCAGCAAAAGGGACAGGGGTTCACCCCTCCACTTT.

This chain's CDR3 is CASLGPTGELFF. CDR3 DNA sequence: TGTGCCAGCCTAGGCCCCACCGGGGAGCTGTTTTTT. V gene TRBV7-3 combines with J gene TRBJ2-2; D remains unclear. This CDR3 has 12 amino acids. Germline lookup yields CDR1 SGHTA and CDR2 FQGTGA. The V gene lost 8 bases and the J gene lost 4 bases, with 8 bases spanning the gap.